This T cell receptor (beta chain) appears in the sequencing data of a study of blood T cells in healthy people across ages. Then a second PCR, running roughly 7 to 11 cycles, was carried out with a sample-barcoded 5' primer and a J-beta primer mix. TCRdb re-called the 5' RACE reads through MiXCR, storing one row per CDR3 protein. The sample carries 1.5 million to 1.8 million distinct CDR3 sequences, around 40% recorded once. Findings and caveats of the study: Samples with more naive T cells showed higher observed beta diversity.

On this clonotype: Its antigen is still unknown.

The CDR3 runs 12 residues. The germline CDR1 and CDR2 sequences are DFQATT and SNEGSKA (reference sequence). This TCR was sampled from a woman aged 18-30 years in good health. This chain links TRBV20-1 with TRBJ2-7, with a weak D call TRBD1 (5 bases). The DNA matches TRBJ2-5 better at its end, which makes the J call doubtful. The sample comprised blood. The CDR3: CSATGLEETQYF. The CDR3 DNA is TGCAGTGCTACAGGGCTGGAGGAGACCCAGTACTTC.